This T cell receptor beta chain emerged from a study of monozygotic twins with inflammatory bowel disease. Each CDR3 protein gets one entry in TCRdb, which reprocessed the 5' RACE reads and gives no DNA. The listing records approximately 160,000 distinct CDR3 sequences. Sequencing was done on a sample of blood. This clonotype was obtained from a human donor with ulcerative colitis or Crohn's disease, or a healthy co-twin of an affected twin (not recorded which).

The CDR3 loop is CASSHRGRNTEAFF. This chain links TRBV14 with TRBJ1-1. The CDR3 consists of 14 residues. The germline V gene has CDR1 SGHDN and CDR2 FVKESK.